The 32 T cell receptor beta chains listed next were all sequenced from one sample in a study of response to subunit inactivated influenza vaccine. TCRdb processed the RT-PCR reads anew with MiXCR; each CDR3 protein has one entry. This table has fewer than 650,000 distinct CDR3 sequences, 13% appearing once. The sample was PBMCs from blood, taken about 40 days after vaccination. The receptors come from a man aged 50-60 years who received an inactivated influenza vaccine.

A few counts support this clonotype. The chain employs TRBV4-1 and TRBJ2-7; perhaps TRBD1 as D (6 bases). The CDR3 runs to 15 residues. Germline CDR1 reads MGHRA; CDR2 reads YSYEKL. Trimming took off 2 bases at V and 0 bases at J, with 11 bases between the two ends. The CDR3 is CASSQRTESSYEQYF. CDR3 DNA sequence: TGCGCCAGCAGCCAAAGGACAGAGAGCTCCTACGAGCAGTACTTC.

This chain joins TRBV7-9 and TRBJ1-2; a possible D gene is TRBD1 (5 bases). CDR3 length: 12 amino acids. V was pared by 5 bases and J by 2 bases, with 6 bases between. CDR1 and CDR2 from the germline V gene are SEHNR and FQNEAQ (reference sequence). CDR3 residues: CASSGGNYGYTF. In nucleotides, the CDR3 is TGTGCCAGCAGCGGGGGGAACTATGGCTACACCTTC.

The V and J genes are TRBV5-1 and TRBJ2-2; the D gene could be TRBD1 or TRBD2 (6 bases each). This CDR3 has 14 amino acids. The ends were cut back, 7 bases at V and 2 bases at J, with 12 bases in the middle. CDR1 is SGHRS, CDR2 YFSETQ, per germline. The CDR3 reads CASEGGSNTGELFF. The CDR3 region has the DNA TGCGCCAGCGAAGGGGGGTCAAACACCGGGGAGCTGTTTTTT.

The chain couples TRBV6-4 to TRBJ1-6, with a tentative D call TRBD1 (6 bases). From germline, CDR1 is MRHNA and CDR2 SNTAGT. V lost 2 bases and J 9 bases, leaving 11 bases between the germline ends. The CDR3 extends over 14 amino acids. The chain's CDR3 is CASSDRGSASPLHF. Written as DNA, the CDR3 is TGTGCCAGCAGTGACAGGGGGTCGGCTTCACCCCTCCACTTT.

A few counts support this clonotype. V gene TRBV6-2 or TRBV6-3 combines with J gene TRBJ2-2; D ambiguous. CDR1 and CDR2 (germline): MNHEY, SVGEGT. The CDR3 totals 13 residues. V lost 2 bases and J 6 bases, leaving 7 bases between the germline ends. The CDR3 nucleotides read TGTGCCAGCAGTTACATGCGATCCGGGGAGCTGTTTTTT. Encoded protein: CASSYMRSGELFF.

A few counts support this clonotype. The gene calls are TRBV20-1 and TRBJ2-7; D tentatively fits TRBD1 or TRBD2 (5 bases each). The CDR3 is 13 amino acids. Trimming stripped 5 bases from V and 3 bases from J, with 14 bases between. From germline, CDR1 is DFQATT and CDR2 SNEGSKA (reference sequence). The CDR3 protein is CSAALRGLYEQYF. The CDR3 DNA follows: TGCAGTGCTGCCCTACGGGGCCTCTACGAGCAGTACTTC.

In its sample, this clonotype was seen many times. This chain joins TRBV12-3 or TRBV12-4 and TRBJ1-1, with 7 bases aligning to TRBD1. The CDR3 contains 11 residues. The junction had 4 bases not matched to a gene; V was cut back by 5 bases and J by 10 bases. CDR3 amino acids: CASSRQGGAFF. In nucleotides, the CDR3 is TGTGCCAGCAGTAGACAGGGAGGAGCTTTCTTT.

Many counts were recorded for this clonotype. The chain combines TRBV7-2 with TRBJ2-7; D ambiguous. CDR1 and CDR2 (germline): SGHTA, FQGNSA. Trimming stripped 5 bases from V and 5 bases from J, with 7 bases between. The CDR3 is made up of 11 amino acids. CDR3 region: CASSLLNEQYF. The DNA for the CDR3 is TGTGCCAGCAGCCTCCTGAACGAGCAGTACTTC.

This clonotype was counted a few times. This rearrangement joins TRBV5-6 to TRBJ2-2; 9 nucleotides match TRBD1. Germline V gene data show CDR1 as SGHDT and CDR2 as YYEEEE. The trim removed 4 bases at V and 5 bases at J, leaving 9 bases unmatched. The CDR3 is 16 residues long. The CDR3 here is CASSMPGQGRTGELFF. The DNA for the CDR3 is TGTGCCAGCAGCATGCCGGGACAGGGAAGAACCGGGGAGCTGTTTTTT. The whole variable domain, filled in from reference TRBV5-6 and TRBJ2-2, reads DAGVTQSPTHLIKTRGQQVTLRCSPKSGHDTVSWYQQALGQGPQFIFQYYEEEERQRGNFPDRFSGHQFPNYSSELNVNALLLGDSALYLCASSMPGQGRTGELFFGEGSRLTVL.

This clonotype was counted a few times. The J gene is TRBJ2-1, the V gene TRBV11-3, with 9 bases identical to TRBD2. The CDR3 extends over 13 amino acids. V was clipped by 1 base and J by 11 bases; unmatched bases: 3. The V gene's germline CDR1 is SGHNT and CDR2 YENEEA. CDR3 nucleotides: TGTGCCAGCAGCTTAGGTCTAGCGGGACAGCAGTTCTTC. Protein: CASSLGLAGQQFF.

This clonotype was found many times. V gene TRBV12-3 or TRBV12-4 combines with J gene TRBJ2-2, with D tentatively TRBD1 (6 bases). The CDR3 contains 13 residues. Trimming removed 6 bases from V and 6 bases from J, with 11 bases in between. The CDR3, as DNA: TGTGCCAGCAGGCCCCGGACAGCCGGGGAGCTGTTTTTT. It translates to CASRPRTAGELFF.

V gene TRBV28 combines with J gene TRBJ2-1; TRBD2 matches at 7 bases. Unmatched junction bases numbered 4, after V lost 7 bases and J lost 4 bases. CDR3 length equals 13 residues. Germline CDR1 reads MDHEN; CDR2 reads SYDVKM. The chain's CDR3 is CASTAGEYNEQFF. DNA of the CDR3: TGTGCCAGCACCGCGGGAGAATACAATGAGCAGTTCTTC. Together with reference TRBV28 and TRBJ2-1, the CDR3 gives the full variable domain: DVKVTQSSRYLVKRTGEKVFLECVQDMDHENMFWYRQDPGLGLRLIYFSYDVKMKEKGDIPEGYSVSREKKERFSLILESASTNQTSMYLCASTAGEYNEQFFGPGTRLTVL.

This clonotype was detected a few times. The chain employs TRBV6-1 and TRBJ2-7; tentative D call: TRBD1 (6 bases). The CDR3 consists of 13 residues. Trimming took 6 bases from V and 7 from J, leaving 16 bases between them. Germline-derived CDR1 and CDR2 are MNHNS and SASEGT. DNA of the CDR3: TGTGCCAGCAGAACAGGGAGCCGGGGAGAGCAGTACTTC. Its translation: CASRTGSRGEQYF.

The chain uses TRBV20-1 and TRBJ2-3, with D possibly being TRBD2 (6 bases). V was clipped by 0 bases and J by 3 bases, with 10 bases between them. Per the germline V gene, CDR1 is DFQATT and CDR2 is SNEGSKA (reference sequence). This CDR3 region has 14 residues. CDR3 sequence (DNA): TGCAGTGCTAGAGATGGAGGGAGGACAGATACGCAGTATTTT. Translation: CSARDGGRTDTQYF.

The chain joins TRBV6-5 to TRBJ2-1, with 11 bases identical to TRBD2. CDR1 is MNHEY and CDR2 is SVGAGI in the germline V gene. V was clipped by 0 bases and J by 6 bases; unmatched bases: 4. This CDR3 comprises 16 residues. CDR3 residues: CASSYSPGLAVNEQFF. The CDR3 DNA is TGTGCCAGCAGTTACTCTCCGGGACTAGCGGTCAATGAGCAGTTCTTC.

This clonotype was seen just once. The CDR3 reads CASSPDRGRGGNYGYTF. The DNA for the CDR3 is TGTGCCAGCAGCCCTGACAGGGGGCGCGGGGGGAACTATGGCTACACCTTC. The rearrangement joins TRBV3-1 to TRBJ1-2; 10 nucleotides agree with TRBD1. With V trimmed by 4 bases and J by 2 bases, 10 bases remained unmatched. The length of the CDR3 is 17 residues. The germline V gene has CDR1 LGHDT and CDR2 YNNKEL (reference sequence).

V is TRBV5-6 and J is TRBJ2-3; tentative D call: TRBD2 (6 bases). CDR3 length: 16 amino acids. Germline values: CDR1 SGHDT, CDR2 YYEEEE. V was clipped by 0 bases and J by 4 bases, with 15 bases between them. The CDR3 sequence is CASSLAQGGLADTQYF. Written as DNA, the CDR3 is TGTGCCAGCAGCTTGGCTCAGGGAGGTTTGGCAGATACGCAGTATTTT.

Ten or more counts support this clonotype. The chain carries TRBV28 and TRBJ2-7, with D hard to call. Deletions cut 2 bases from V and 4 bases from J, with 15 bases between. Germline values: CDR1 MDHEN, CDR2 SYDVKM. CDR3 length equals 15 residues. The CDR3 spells CASSLGEGIAYEQYF. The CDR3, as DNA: TGTGCCAGCAGTTTAGGGGAAGGGATTGCGTACGAGCAGTACTTC.

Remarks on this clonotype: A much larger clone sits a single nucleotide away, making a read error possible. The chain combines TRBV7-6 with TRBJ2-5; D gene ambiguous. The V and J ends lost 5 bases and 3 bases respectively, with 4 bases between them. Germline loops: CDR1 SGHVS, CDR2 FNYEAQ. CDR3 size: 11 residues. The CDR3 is CASSIKETQYF. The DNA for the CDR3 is TGTGCCAGCAGCATCAAAGAGACCCAGTACTTC. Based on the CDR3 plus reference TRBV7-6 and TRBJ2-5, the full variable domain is GAGVSQSPRYKVTKRGQDVALRCDPISGHVSLYWYRQALGQGPEFLTYFNYEAQQDKSGLPNDRFSAERPEGSISTLTIQRTEQRDSAMYRCASSIKETQYFGPGTRLLVL.

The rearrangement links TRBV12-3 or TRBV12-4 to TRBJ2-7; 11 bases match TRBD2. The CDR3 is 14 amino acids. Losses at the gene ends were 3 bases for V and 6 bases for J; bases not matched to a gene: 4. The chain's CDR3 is CASSFSSGGLEQYF. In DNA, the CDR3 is TGTGCCAGCAGTTTTTCTAGCGGGGGGCTCGAGCAGTACTTC.

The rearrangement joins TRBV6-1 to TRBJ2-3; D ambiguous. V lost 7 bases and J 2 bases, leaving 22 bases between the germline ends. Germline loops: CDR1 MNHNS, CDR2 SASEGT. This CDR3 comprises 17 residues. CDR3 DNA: TGTGCCAGCACCTCCACCGGGTTCGGCGGTTACACAGATACGCAGTATTTT. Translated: CASTSTGFGGYTDTQYF.

CDR3 sequence reads: CASRDRETREQYF. CDR3 coding DNA: TGTGCCAGCAGGGACAGGGAGACTCGGGAGCAGTACTTC. The chain carries TRBV7-9 and TRBJ2-7, with 8 bases matching TRBD1. Trimming removed 6 bases from V and 7 bases from J; junction bases left unmatched: 8. CDR1 and CDR2 (germline): SEHNR, FQNEAQ (reference sequence). CDR3 size: 13 residues.

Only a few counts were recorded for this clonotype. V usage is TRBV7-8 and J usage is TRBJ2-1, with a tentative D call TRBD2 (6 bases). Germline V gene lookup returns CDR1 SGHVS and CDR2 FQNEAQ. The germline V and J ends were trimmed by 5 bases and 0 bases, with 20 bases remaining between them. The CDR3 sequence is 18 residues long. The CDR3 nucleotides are TGTGCCAGCAGCCCCTTACGACTAGTTTTTCGCTCCTACAATGAGCAGTTCTTC. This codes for CASSPLRLVFRSYNEQFF.

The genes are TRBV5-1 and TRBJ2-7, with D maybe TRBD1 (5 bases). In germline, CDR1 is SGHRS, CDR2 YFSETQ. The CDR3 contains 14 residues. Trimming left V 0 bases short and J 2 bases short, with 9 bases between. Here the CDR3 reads CASSLVEGAYEQYF. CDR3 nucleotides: TGCGCCAGCAGCTTGGTGGAAGGGGCCTACGAGCAGTACTTC.

CDR3: CASSPAGTPINEQFF. In DNA form, the CDR3 reads TGTGCCAGCAGCCCAGCGGGGACGCCTATCAATGAGCAGTTCTTC. This sequence joins TRBV9 and TRBJ2-1, with TRBD2 matching over 7 bases. Germline V lookup: CDR1 SGDLS, CDR2 YYNGEE. J lost 6 bases, V lost 4 bases, and 10 bases had no gene match. The CDR3 extends over 15 amino acids.

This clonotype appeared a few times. DNA for the CDR3: TGCGCCAGCACCGTGGACACGCCTGGGGACGAGCAGTACTTC. It specifies CASTVDTPGDEQYF. The chain has TRBV5-1 and TRBJ2-7; the D gene is possibly TRBD1 (5 bases). Germline loops: CDR1 SGHRS, CDR2 YFSETQ. The CDR3 runs 14 residues. V was pared by 6 bases and J by 5 bases, with 18 bases between.

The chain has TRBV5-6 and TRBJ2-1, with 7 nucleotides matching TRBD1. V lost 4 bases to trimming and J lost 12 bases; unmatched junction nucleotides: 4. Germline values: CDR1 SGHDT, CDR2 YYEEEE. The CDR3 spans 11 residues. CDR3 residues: CASSLQGWQFF. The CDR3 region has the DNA TGTGCCAGCAGCCTACAGGGGTGGCAGTTCTTC.

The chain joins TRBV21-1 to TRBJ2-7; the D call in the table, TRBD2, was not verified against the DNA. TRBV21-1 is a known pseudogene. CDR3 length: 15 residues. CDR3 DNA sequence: TGTGCCAGCAGCAAAGCAAGCGGTCCGGACTACGAGCAGTACTTC. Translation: CASSKASGPDYEQYF.

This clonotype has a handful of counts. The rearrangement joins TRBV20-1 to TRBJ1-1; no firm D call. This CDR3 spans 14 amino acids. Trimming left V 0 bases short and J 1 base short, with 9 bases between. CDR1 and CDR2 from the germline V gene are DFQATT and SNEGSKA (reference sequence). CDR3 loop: CSARDGSQNTEAFF. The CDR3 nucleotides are TGCAGTGCTAGAGATGGGAGTCAGAACACTGAAGCTTTCTTT.

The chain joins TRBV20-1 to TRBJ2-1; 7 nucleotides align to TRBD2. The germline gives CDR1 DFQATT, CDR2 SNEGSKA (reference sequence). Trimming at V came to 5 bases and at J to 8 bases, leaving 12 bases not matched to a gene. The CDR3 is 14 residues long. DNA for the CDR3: TGCAGTGCTCTAGCGGCCCGGAGGGCGGATGAGCAGTTCTTC. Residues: CSALAARRADEQFF.

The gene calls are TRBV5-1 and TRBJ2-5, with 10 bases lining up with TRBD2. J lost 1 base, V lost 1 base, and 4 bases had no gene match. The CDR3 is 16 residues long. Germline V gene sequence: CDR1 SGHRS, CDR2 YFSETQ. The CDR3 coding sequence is TGCGCCAGCAGCTTGATTCTAGCGGGGGCCCAAGAGACCCAGTACTTC. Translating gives CASSLILAGAQETQYF.

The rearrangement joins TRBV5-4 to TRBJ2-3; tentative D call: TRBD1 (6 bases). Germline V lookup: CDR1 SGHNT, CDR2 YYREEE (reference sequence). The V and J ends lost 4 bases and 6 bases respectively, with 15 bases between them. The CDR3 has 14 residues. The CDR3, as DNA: TGTGCCAGCAGCCAACAGGGTTTCAAGGATACGCAGTATTTT. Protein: CASSQQGFKDTQYF.